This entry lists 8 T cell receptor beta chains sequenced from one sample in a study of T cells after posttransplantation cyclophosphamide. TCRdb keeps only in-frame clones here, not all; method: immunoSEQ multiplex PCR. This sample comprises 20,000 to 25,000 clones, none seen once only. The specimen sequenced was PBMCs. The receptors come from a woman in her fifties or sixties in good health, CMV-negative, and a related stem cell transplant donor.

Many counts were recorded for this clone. The CDR3 DNA follows: TGTGCAAGTCGCTTTCCTGAACCGGGACAGGTAATACCGAACACTGAAGCTTTCTTT. Amino acid sequence: CASRFPEPGQVIPNTEAFF. This chain links TRBV12-2 with TRBJ1-1; TRBD1, the table's D call, was not compared with the DNA. TRBV12-2 constitutes a pseudogene. The CDR3 is 19 residues long.

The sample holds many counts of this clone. In nucleotides, the CDR3 is TGTGCCAGCAGCTTATCGTTTGGGCGGGCTCGGACAGATACGCAGTATTTT. The encoded protein is CASSLSFGRARTDTQYF. The rearrangement uses TRBV11-2 and TRBJ2-3, with D perhaps TRBD2 (5 bases). CDR3 size: 17 residues. Germline loops: CDR1 SGHAT, CDR2 FQNNGV. Trimming took 2 bases from V and 3 from J, leaving 18 bases between them.

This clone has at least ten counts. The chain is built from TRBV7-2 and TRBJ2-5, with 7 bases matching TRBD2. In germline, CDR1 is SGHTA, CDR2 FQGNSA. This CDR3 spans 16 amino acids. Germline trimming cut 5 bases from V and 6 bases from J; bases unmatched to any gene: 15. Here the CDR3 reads CASSLKKGLPPQTQYF. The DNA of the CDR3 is TGTGCCAGCAGCCTAAAGAAGGGACTACCTCCCCAGACCCAGTACTTC.

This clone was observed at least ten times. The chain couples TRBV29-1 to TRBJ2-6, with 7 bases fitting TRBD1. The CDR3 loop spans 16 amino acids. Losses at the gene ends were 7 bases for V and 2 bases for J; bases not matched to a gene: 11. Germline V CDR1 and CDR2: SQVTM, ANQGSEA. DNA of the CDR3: TGCAGCGCGAGGATGGACAGGTCGACTGGGGCCAACGTCCTGACTTTC. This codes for CSARMDRSTGANVLTF.

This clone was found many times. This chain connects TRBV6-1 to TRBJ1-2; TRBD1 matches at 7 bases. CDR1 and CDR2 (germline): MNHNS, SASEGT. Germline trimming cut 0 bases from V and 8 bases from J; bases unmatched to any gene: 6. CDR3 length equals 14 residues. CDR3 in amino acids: CASSEALSGGGYTF. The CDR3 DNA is TGTGCCAGCAGTGAAGCGCTCTCAGGGGGGGGCTACACCTTC.

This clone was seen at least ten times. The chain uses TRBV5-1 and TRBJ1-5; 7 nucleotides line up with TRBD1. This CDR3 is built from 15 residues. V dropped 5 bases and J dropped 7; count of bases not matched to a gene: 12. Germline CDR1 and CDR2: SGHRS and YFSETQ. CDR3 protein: CASSLNTGDGQPQHF. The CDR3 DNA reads TGCGCCAGCAGTCTTAATACAGGGGATGGGCAGCCCCAGCATTTT.

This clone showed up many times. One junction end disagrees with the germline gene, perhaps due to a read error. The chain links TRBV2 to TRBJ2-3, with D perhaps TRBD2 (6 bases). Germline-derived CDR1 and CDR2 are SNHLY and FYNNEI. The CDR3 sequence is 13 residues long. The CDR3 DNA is TGTGCCAGCAGTGAGACCACGGTCCCGGGACTTTTTTTT. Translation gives CASSETTVPGLFF. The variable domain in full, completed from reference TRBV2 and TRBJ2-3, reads EPEVTQTPSHQVTQMGQEVILRCVPISNHLYFYWYRQILGQKVEFLVSFYNNEISEKSEIFDDQFSVERPDGSNFTLKIRSTKLEDSAMYFCASSETTVPGLFFGPGTRLTVL.

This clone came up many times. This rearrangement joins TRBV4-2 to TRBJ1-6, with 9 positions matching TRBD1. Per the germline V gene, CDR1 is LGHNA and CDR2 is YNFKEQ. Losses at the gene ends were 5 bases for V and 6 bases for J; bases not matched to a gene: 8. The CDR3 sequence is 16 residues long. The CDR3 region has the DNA TGTGCCAGCAGCTTCTCCTCGGGACAGGGTAATTCACCCCTCCACTTT. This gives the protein CASSFSSGQGNSPLHF.